This passage covers 14 T cell receptor beta chains from one sample sequenced in a study of blood T cell repertoires in COVID-19 (dated by TCRdb to about 2020). The library was generated by the immunoSEQ multiplex PCR assay. The source is immuneACCESS, and TCRdb retained only in-frame sequences with V and J called. Part of the clones is not carried over; for the studies checked, unresolved V genes explain less than half of this, and the remainder is unexplained. The sample table contains roughly 250,000 clones; only one count was recorded for around 87% of them. The ten most abundant clones make up about 1.6% of the sample. The sample was PBMCs or T cells enriched from blood (not recorded which). The receptors were gathered from a woman aged 45 to 65 who had recovered from COVID-19.

This rearrangement joins TRBV5-4 to TRBJ2-2; D call uncertain. The CDR3 has 16 amino acids. Germline lookup yields CDR1 SGHNT and CDR2 YYREEE (reference sequence). The V end lost 0 bases, the J end lost 0 bases, and 9 bases lay between the germline ends. CDR3 nucleotides: TGTGCCAGCAGCTTGGTTCTGGCCTCGAACACCGGGGAGCTGTTTTTT. It translates to CASSLVLASNTGELFF.

This chain connects TRBV7-9 to TRBJ2-7, with 14 bases identical to TRBD2. V was clipped by 5 bases and J by 1 base; unmatched bases: 7. Germline-derived CDR1 and CDR2 are SEHNR and FQNEAQ (reference sequence). The CDR3 is made up of 17 amino acids. CDR3 sequence (DNA): TGTGCCAGCAGCCGGGGACTAGCGGGAGAAGGGTCCTACGAGCAGTACTTC. Amino acid sequence: CASSRGLAGEGSYEQYF.

The V and J genes are TRBV7-8 and TRBJ2-1, with a weak D call TRBD1 (5 bases). The V and J ends lost 7 bases and 0 bases respectively, with 13 bases between them. CDR3 length: 15 amino acids. Germline assignment: CDR1 SGHVS and CDR2 FQNEAQ. The chain's CDR3 is CASNHLGHSYNEQFF. CDR3 DNA sequence: TGTGCCAGCAACCACTTGGGGCACTCCTACAATGAGCAGTTCTTC.

This chain uses TRBV24-1 with TRBJ2-1; a weak D match, TRBD2 (6 bases). Germline V gene sequence: CDR1 KGHDR, CDR2 SFDVKD. Trimming removed 6 bases from V and 5 bases from J, with 19 bases in between. The CDR3 sequence is 16 residues long. CDR3 loop: CATSLRGVSGNNEQFF. The CDR3 region has the DNA TGTGCCACCAGTCTACGAGGCGTTAGCGGAAACAATGAGCAGTTCTTC.

The sample holds one count of this clone. The chain combines TRBV5-4 with TRBJ2-7; TRBD1 matches 7 bases. The CDR3 is 14 amino acids. V lost 7 bases, J lost 0 bases, and 7 bases stayed unmatched. Per germline, CDR1 SGHNT and CDR2 YYREEE (reference sequence). DNA of the CDR3: TGTGCCAGCTCGGTAGACAGGGTCTCCTACGAGCAGTACTTC. Protein sequence: CASSVDRVSYEQYF.

The rearrangement joins TRBV28 to TRBJ2-3; 12 positions match TRBD2. From germline, CDR1 is MDHEN and CDR2 SYDVKM. The J segment lost 1 base and the V segment lost 6 bases, leaving 5 bases of the junction unmatched. CDR3 length: 16 residues. CDR3 region: CASRPLAGGGTDTQYF. CDR3 DNA: TGTGCCAGCAGACCACTAGCGGGAGGCGGCACAGATACGCAGTATTTT.

The J gene is TRBJ2-7, the V gene TRBV18, with TRBD2 identical over 7 bases. The germline CDR1 and CDR2 sequences are KGHSH and LQKENI. The CDR3 has 12 residues. J lost 4 bases, V lost 3 bases, and 0 bases had no gene match. In DNA, the CDR3 is TGTGCCAGCTCACCGGGACTATACGAGCAGTACTTC. It yields the protein CASSPGLYEQYF.

V gene TRBV6-6 combines with J gene TRBJ1-5, with a tentative D call TRBD1 (5 bases). CDR1 and CDR2 (germline): MNHNY, SVGAGI (reference sequence). Trimming removed 5 bases at V and 5 bases at J, with 16 bases between. CDR3 length: 15 amino acids. In DNA, the CDR3 is TGTGCCAGCAGTACCCCGACAGTTAAGGATCAGCCCCAGCATTTT. Translated, it gives CASSTPTVKDQPQHF.

The chain is built from TRBV4-2 and TRBJ2-7; maybe TRBD1 (5 bases). The CDR3 is made up of 15 amino acids. V shed 0 bases and J shed 2 bases, with 11 bases lying between them. The germline V gene has CDR1 LGHNA and CDR2 YNFKEQ. The CDR3 is CASSQDWGQPYEQYF. The CDR3 nucleotides read TGTGCCAGCAGCCAAGATTGGGGCCAGCCCTACGAGCAGTACTTC.

This clone was found once. The chain uses TRBV3-1 (or the pseudogene TRBV3-2) and TRBJ1-1, with 8 bases aligning to TRBD1. Trimming cost V 4 bases and J 1 base; bases outside gene matches: 11. Per germline, CDR1 LGHDT and CDR2 YNNKEL (reference sequence). The CDR3 covers 17 residues. The CDR3 loop reads CASSRLGQAVSNTEAFF. For the CDR3, the DNA is TGTGCCAGCAGCCGGCTGGGACAGGCTGTCTCGAACACTGAAGCTTTCTTT.

This chain connects TRBV2 to TRBJ1-3, with TRBD1 matching 9 bases. Trimming removed 6 bases from V and 7 bases from J; junction bases left unmatched: 1. The germline V gene has CDR1 SNHLY and CDR2 FYNNEI. The length of the CDR3 is 12 residues. In nucleotides, the CDR3 is TGTGCCAGCAGCGGACAGGGGAACACCATATATTTT. Translation gives CASSGQGNTIYF.

V usage is TRBV30 and J usage is TRBJ1-1; D gene ambiguous. Germline V gene lookup returns CDR1 GTSNPN and CDR2 SVGIG (reference sequence). This CDR3 region has 13 residues. V was clipped by 0 bases and J by 5 bases, with 10 bases between them. CDR3 coding DNA: TGTGCCTGGAGTGTAATGGCAGTAACTGAAGCTTTCTTT. It is translated as CAWSVMAVTEAFF.

This chain uses TRBV5-1 with TRBJ2-1; the D is unclear. V lost 4 bases and J 2 bases, leaving 10 bases between the germline ends. The germline V gene encodes CDR1 SGHRS and CDR2 YFSETQ. The CDR3 has 14 amino acids. The CDR3 nucleotides read TGCGCCAGCAGCGGGTCCGCGGCCTACAATGAGCAGTTCTTC. Protein sequence: CASSGSAAYNEQFF. The full variable domain, rest sourced from reference TRBV5-1 and TRBJ2-1, is KAGVTQTPRYLIKTRGQQVTLSCSPISGHRSVSWYQQTPGQGLQFLFEYFSETQRNKGNFPGRFSGRQFSNSRSEMNVSTLELGDSALYLCASSGSAAYNEQFFGPGTRLTVL.

This chain uses TRBV3-1 (or the pseudogene TRBV3-2) with TRBJ1-5, with TRBD1 as a possible D gene (5 bases). This CDR3 region has 15 residues. The V end lost 1 base, the J end lost 8 bases, and 15 bases lay between the germline ends. CDR1 and CDR2 (germline): LGHDT, YNNKEL (reference sequence). This chain's CDR3 is CASSQAGKGGEPQHF. As DNA, the CDR3 is TGTGCCAGCAGCCAAGCAGGGAAGGGAGGGGAGCCCCAGCATTTT.